The 12 T cell receptor beta chains below all came from one sample that was sequenced in a study of blood T cell repertoires in COVID-19. Produced via immunoSEQ multiplex PCR; TCRdb's table is partial and in-frame only. The data contain 55,000 to 80,000 clones, about 83% of them seen just once; the ten biggest clones take up roughly 6.8%. The specimen was peripheral blood. The receptor set was obtained from a human donor in a cohort sampled during active COVID-19.

This clone has a single count. V is TRBV4-2 and J is TRBJ2-1; 8 bases fit TRBD2. Looked up from germline, CDR1 is LGHNA and CDR2 is YNFKEQ. The CDR3 is made up of 17 amino acids. J lost 9 bases, V lost 0 bases, and 13 bases had no gene match. The DNA for the CDR3 is TGTGCCAGCAGCCAAGAAACAGCGGGAGCCCAGCGGGGTGAGCAGTTCTTC. Translating it yields CASSQETAGAQRGEQFF.

CDR3 DNA: TGTGCCAGCAGCGTAGCCCCAACGCGGCGGGGCTACGAGCAGTACTTC. It encodes CASSVAPTRRGYEQYF. The rearrangement links TRBV9 to TRBJ2-7; the D gene is possibly TRBD2 (6 bases). The CDR3 is 16 residues long. The V gene lost 0 bases and the J gene lost 3 bases, with 16 bases spanning the gap. Germline loops: CDR1 SGDLS, CDR2 YYNGEE.

The rearrangement uses TRBV5-8 and TRBJ1-3; no reliable D call. The CDR3 totals 12 residues. Germline V CDR1 and CDR2: SGHTS, YDEGEE. V lost 7 bases and J 0 bases, leaving 5 bases between the germline ends. CDR3 in DNA: TGTGCCAGCGGGAGCTCTGGAAACACCATATATTTT. As protein: CASGSSGNTIYF. The full variable domain, rest sourced from reference TRBV5-8 and TRBJ1-3, is EAGVTQSPTHLIKTRGQQATLRCSPISGHTSVYWYQQALGLGLQFLLWYDEGEERNRGNFPPRFSGRQFPNYSSELNVNALELEDSALYLCASGSSGNTIYFGEGSWLTVV.

The chain joins TRBV27 to TRBJ2-7, with 7 bases fitting TRBD2. The germline V gene encodes CDR1 MNHEY and CDR2 SMNVEV (reference sequence). The V gene end was trimmed by 8 bases and the J gene end by 0 bases; junction bases not matched to a gene: 1. There are 12 residues in the CDR3. This chain's CDR3 is CASGGVSYEQYF. The CDR3 DNA sequence: TGTGCCAGCGGGGGGGTCTCCTACGAGCAGTACTTC.

This clone was recorded only once. V is TRBV4-1 and J is TRBJ1-4; the match to TRBD1 covers 10 bases. V lost 4 bases to trimming and J lost 6 bases; unmatched junction nucleotides: 5. There are 15 residues in the CDR3. Germline V CDR1 and CDR2: MGHRA, YSYEKL. DNA of the CDR3: TGCGCCAGCAGCCCCAGGGACAGGGGCTATGAAAAACTGTTTTTT. Its protein product is CASSPRDRGYEKLFF.

This sequence joins TRBV6-2 or TRBV6-3 and TRBJ1-5; 7 bases agree with TRBD1. The germline V gene has CDR1 MNHEY and CDR2 SVGEGT. Unmatched junction bases numbered 5, after V lost 5 bases and J lost 4 bases. The CDR3 spans 14 residues. The CDR3 coding sequence is TGTGCCAGCAGTAGGGACAGCCTTAATCAGCCCCAGCATTTT. Protein: CASSRDSLNQPQHF.

This clone has just one count. The chain has TRBV18 and TRBJ1-1, with D hard to call. Trimming took 1 base from V and 0 from J, leaving 15 bases between them. The CDR3 covers 17 residues. CDR1 and CDR2 from the germline V gene are KGHSH and LQKENI. The CDR3 DNA reads as TGTGCCAGCTCACCACGGGCTCTCGGAACAATGAACACTGAAGCTTTCTTT. Translation: CASSPRALGTMNTEAFF.

J is TRBJ1-2 and V is TRBV7-9, with D maybe TRBD1 (5 bases). The CDR3 runs to 14 residues. Germline V gene data show CDR1 as SEHNR and CDR2 as FQNEAQ (reference sequence). V dropped 5 bases and J dropped 8 bases, with 18 bases sitting between them. The CDR3 loop reads CASSPYRNVHGYTF. The DNA of the CDR3 is TGTGCCAGCAGCCCGTACAGGAATGTTCACGGCTACACCTTC.

The gene calls are TRBV6-5 and TRBJ1-1; 9 bases agree with TRBD1. After removal of 6 bases from V and 4 bases from J, the junction contained 6 bases not matched to a gene. Germline V gives CDR1 MNHEY, CDR2 SVGAGI. CDR3 size: 14 residues. CDR3 coding DNA: TGTGCCAGCAGCTGGGACAGGGAGTTCACTGAAGCTTTCTTT. Translating gives CASSWDREFTEAFF.

A remark on this clone: Other DNA sequences in this sample translate to the same CDR3. The chain couples TRBV2 to TRBJ1-6; TRBD1 might be the D (5 bases). Trimming pared 1 base from V and 6 bases from J, leaving 7 bases between. This CDR3 contains 14 residues. Germline V gene sequence: CDR1 SNHLY, CDR2 FYNNEI. The CDR3 DNA is TGTGCCAGCAGTGAAGGCAGGGTTAATTCACCCCTCCACTTT. It specifies CASSEGRVNSPLHF. The whole variable domain, filled in from reference TRBV2 and TRBJ1-6, reads EPEVTQTPSHQVTQMGQEVILRCVPISNHLYFYWYRQILGQKVEFLVSFYNNEISEKSEIFDDQFSVERPDGSNFTLKIRSTKLEDSAMYFCASSEGRVNSPLHFGNGTRLTVT.

This clone was counted once. This chain joins TRBV10-3 and TRBJ2-3; no definite D call. Per germline, CDR1 ENHRY and CDR2 SYGVKD. CDR3 length: 12 amino acids. V was cut by 2 bases and J by 6 bases, with 6 bases left in between. The CDR3, as DNA: TGTGCCATCAGTGAGCGGTCGGATACGCAGTATTTT. It codes for CAISERSDTQYF.

The V call is TRBV25-1, the J call TRBJ1-1, with 7 bases that match TRBD1. The CDR3 totals 17 residues. Trimming took 0 bases from V and 3 from J; bases not matched to a gene: 10. The germline V gene has CDR1 MGHDK and CDR2 SYGVNS. CDR3 protein: CASSEYDYRGRHTEAFF. DNA of the CDR3: TGTGCCAGCAGTGAATACGACTACAGGGGACGGCACACTGAAGCTTTCTTT.